These 19 T cell receptor beta chains were sequenced from one sample in a study of shared clonotypes between healthy human individuals. TCRdb's copy holds only in-frame clones and misses some; the assay was immunoSEQ multiplex PCR. This sample has about 2 million clones, with roughly 95% found just once. Terminally differentiated effector memory CD45RA+ cells were excluded by CCR7 positive selection of CD45RO-negative cells. Sequences were obtained from naive CD8+ T cells sorted from blood. The receptors shown here come from a man younger than 30 in good health.

The chain has TRBV4-1 and TRBJ2-4; 7 nucleotides match TRBD2. Germline V gene data show CDR1 as MGHRA and CDR2 as YSYEKL. The ends lost 9 bases at V and 6 bases at J; junction bases unmatched: 11. There are 14 residues in the CDR3. DNA for the CDR3: TGCGCCAGTTCCACGGAGGGGAGGGGAAACATTCAGTACTTC. This sequence encodes CASSTEGRGNIQYF.

This chain uses TRBV7-9 with TRBJ2-2; D gene ambiguous. The germline CDR1 and CDR2 sequences are SEHNR and FQNEAQ (reference sequence). This CDR3 spans 13 amino acids. With 5 bases removed from V and 3 bases from J, the gap between germline ends came to 7 bases. CDR3 region: CASSPGHTGELFF. In nucleotides, the CDR3 is TGTGCCAGCAGCCCCGGACACACCGGGGAGCTGTTTTTT.

This clone was picked up a small number of times. The chain links TRBV11-2 to TRBJ2-1, with D possibly TRBD2 on 5 matching bases. The V end lost 0 bases, the J end lost 4 bases, and 19 bases lay between the germline ends. Germline values: CDR1 SGHAT, CDR2 FQNNGV. This CDR3 has 18 amino acids. The CDR3 is CASSLDFRGSTAYNEQFF. CDR3 in DNA: TGTGCCAGCAGCTTAGATTTTCGAGGGAGTACCGCTTACAATGAGCAGTTCTTC.

The V call is TRBV7-9, the J call TRBJ1-2, with 11 bases matching TRBD1. There are 11 residues in the CDR3. The germline gives CDR1 SEHNR, CDR2 FQNEAQ (reference sequence). V shed 5 bases and J 14 bases; nucleotides not matched to a gene: 4. CDR3 nucleotides: TGTGCCAGCAGCCTGGGACAGGGGGGGACCTTC. It codes for CASSLGQGGTF. Drawing the rest from reference TRBV7-9 and TRBJ1-2, the complete variable domain is DTGVSQNPRHKITKRGQNVTFRCDPISEHNRLYWYRQTLGQGPEFLTYFQNEAQLEKSRLLSDRFSAERPKGSFSTLEIQRTEQGDSAMYLCASSLGQGGTFGSGTRLTVV.

The chain employs TRBV10-3 and TRBJ2-7, with TRBD1 matching over 10 bases. This CDR3 region has 13 residues. CDR1 and CDR2 (germline): ENHRY, SYGVKD. After removal of 9 bases from V and 2 bases from J, the junction contained 4 bases not matched to a gene. CDR3 residues: CAMGQGNPYEQYF. Written as DNA, the CDR3 is TGTGCCATGGGACAGGGGAACCCCTACGAGCAGTACTTC.

On this clone: Other DNA sequences in the same sample also yield this CDR3. CDR3 nucleotides: TGTGCCAGCAGCTTAACAGGGTACGAGCAGTACTTC. It is translated as CASSLTGYEQYF. The chain is built from TRBV7-2 and TRBJ2-7; D may be TRBD1 (6 bases). There are 12 residues in the CDR3. V gave up 2 bases and J gave up 4 bases, with 6 bases separating them. Germline V lookup: CDR1 SGHTA, CDR2 FQGNSA.

J is TRBJ2-7 and V is TRBV19; no reliable D call. CDR1 LNHDA and CDR2 SQIVND come from the germline V gene (reference sequence). The CDR3 sequence is 15 residues long. V shed 5 bases and J shed 3 bases, with 17 bases lying between them. CDR3 protein: CASSFSAQKYYEQYF. CDR3 bases: TGTGCCAGTAGTTTTAGTGCACAAAAATACTACGAGCAGTACTTC.

CDR3 in amino acids: CASSSRDEETQYF. DNA of the CDR3: TGTGCCAGCAGCTCGAGGGATGAAGAGACCCAGTACTTC. The V call is TRBV5-4, the J call TRBJ2-5; possible D gene TRBD2, 5 bases. V was pared by 3 bases and J by 3 bases, with 9 bases between. Germline assignment: CDR1 SGHNT and CDR2 YYREEE (reference sequence). The CDR3 runs to 13 residues.

The rearrangement links TRBV27 to TRBJ1-5; D is uncertain. Trimming left V 1 base short and J 0 bases short, with 7 bases between. Germline V gene lookup returns CDR1 MNHEY and CDR2 SMNVEV (reference sequence). This CDR3 comprises 15 residues. CDR3 nucleotide sequence: TGTGCCAGCAGTTTATACGGCCTTAGCAATCAGCCCCAGCATTTT. Residues: CASSLYGLSNQPQHF.

The V call is TRBV7-9, the J call TRBJ2-5; 7 bases fit TRBD2. In germline, CDR1 is SEHNR, CDR2 FQNEAQ (reference sequence). The CDR3 contains 12 residues. Unmatched junction bases numbered 3, after V lost 8 bases and J lost 3 bases. This CDR3 is CASAAGEETQYF. DNA for the CDR3: TGTGCCAGCGCGGCGGGGGAAGAGACCCAGTACTTC. The full variable domain, its missing parts supplied by reference TRBV7-9 and TRBJ2-5, is DTGVSQNPRHKITKRGQNVTFRCDPISEHNRLYWYRQTLGQGPEFLTYFQNEAQLEKSRLLSDRFSAERPKGSFSTLEIQRTEQGDSAMYLCASAAGEETQYFGPGTRLLVL.

CDR3 coding DNA: TGCACCAGCAGCCAAGGTAGCCGGGGGCACCAGCCCCAGCATTTT. It encodes CTSSQGSRGHQPQHF. The genes are TRBV1 and TRBJ1-5. TRBV1 is labeled a pseudogene. This CDR3 is built from 15 residues.

The chain recombines TRBV28 with TRBJ2-5; D gene ambiguous. CDR1 is MDHEN and CDR2 is SYDVKM in the germline V gene. There are 13 residues in the CDR3. Between the trimmed V and J ends, which lost 5 bases and 5 bases, there was a span of 12 bases. The CDR3, as DNA: TGTGCCAGCAGTAGATGGGGTGCGGAGACCCAGTACTTC. Protein sequence: CASSRWGAETQYF.

This rearrangement joins TRBV10-3 to TRBJ1-1; D might be TRBD1 (5 bases). Trimming removed 0 bases from V and 0 bases from J, with 8 bases in between. The CDR3 sequence is 15 residues long. Germline CDR1 and CDR2: ENHRY and SYGVKD. CDR3 protein: CAISESGTVNTEAFF. The CDR3 DNA follows: TGTGCCATCAGTGAGTCAGGGACGGTGAACACTGAAGCTTTCTTT.

This clone was found once. This chain uses TRBV6-6 with TRBJ2-6; the D call may be TRBD1 or TRBD2 (6 bases each). The germline V gene has CDR1 MNHNY and CDR2 SVGAGI (reference sequence). The CDR3 totals 15 residues. V was trimmed by 6 bases and J by 2 bases, leaving 11 bases between them. This CDR3 reads CASSMGGAGANVLTF. For the CDR3, the DNA is TGTGCCAGCAGCATGGGGGGCGCTGGGGCCAACGTCCTGACTTTC.

The rearrangement joins TRBV5-1 to TRBJ2-5; D not certain. CDR1 SGHRS and CDR2 YFSETQ come from the germline V gene. The CDR3 consists of 15 residues. Trimming removed 0 bases from V and 2 bases from J, with 11 bases in between. As DNA, the CDR3 is TGCGCCAGCAGCTTGGCCGCAGGAGTTCAAGAGACCCAGTACTTC. This encodes CASSLAAGVQETQYF. Full variable domain (remainder filled in from reference TRBV5-1 and TRBJ2-5): KAGVTQTPRYLIKTRGQQVTLSCSPISGHRSVSWYQQTPGQGLQFLFEYFSETQRNKGNFPGRFSGRQFSNSRSEMNVSTLELGDSALYLCASSLAAGVQETQYFGPGTRLLVL.

V and J are TRBV5-4 and TRBJ1-2; 8 bases line up with TRBD1. The germline V gene encodes CDR1 SGHNT and CDR2 YYREEE (reference sequence). Trimming cost V 2 bases and J 5 bases; bases outside gene matches: 14. This CDR3 has 17 residues. This CDR3 is CASSLYIGTGGTYGYTF. CDR3 sequence (DNA): TGTGCCAGCAGCTTATACATCGGGACAGGAGGAACGTATGGCTACACCTTC. Drawing the rest from reference TRBV5-4 and TRBJ1-2, the complete variable domain is ETGVTQSPTHLIKTRGQQVTLRCSSQSGHNTVSWYQQALGQGPQFIFQYYREEENGRGNFPPRFSGLQFPNYSSELNVNALELDDSALYLCASSLYIGTGGTYGYTFGSGTRLTVV.

The chain carries TRBV7-2 and TRBJ2-1, with 14 bases lining up with TRBD2. Trimming removed 5 bases from V and 8 bases from J; junction bases left unmatched: 11. The germline gives CDR1 SGHTA, CDR2 FQGNSA. The length of the CDR3 is 17 residues. CDR3 in amino acids: CASSGTPGLAGVDEQFF. CDR3 DNA sequence: TGTGCCAGCAGCGGAACACCGGGACTAGCGGGAGTGGATGAGCAGTTCTTC.

V is TRBV19 and J is TRBJ2-1; D is ambiguous. Trimming left V 5 bases short and J 7 bases short, with 6 bases between. The CDR3 is made up of 11 amino acids. The germline gives CDR1 LNHDA, CDR2 SQIVND (reference sequence). For the CDR3, the DNA is TGTGCCAGTAGTTACGGAAATGAGCAGTTCTTC. The encoded protein is CASSYGNEQFF.

This chain uses TRBV7-9 with TRBJ2-7, with D tentatively TRBD1 (5 bases). CDR1 SEHNR and CDR2 FQNEAQ come from the germline V gene (reference sequence). The CDR3 runs 16 residues. Trimming shortened V by 0 bases and J by 4 bases, and 16 bases separated the two germline ends. Here the CDR3 reads CASSLAVDLPGYEQYF. The DNA for the CDR3 is TGTGCCAGCAGCTTAGCCGTAGACCTACCAGGGTACGAGCAGTACTTC. The whole variable domain, filled in from reference TRBV7-9 and TRBJ2-7, reads DTGVSQNPRHKITKRGQNVTFRCDPISEHNRLYWYRQTLGQGPEFLTYFQNEAQLEKSRLLSDRFSAERPKGSFSTLEIQRTEQGDSAMYLCASSLAVDLPGYEQYFGPGTRLTVT.